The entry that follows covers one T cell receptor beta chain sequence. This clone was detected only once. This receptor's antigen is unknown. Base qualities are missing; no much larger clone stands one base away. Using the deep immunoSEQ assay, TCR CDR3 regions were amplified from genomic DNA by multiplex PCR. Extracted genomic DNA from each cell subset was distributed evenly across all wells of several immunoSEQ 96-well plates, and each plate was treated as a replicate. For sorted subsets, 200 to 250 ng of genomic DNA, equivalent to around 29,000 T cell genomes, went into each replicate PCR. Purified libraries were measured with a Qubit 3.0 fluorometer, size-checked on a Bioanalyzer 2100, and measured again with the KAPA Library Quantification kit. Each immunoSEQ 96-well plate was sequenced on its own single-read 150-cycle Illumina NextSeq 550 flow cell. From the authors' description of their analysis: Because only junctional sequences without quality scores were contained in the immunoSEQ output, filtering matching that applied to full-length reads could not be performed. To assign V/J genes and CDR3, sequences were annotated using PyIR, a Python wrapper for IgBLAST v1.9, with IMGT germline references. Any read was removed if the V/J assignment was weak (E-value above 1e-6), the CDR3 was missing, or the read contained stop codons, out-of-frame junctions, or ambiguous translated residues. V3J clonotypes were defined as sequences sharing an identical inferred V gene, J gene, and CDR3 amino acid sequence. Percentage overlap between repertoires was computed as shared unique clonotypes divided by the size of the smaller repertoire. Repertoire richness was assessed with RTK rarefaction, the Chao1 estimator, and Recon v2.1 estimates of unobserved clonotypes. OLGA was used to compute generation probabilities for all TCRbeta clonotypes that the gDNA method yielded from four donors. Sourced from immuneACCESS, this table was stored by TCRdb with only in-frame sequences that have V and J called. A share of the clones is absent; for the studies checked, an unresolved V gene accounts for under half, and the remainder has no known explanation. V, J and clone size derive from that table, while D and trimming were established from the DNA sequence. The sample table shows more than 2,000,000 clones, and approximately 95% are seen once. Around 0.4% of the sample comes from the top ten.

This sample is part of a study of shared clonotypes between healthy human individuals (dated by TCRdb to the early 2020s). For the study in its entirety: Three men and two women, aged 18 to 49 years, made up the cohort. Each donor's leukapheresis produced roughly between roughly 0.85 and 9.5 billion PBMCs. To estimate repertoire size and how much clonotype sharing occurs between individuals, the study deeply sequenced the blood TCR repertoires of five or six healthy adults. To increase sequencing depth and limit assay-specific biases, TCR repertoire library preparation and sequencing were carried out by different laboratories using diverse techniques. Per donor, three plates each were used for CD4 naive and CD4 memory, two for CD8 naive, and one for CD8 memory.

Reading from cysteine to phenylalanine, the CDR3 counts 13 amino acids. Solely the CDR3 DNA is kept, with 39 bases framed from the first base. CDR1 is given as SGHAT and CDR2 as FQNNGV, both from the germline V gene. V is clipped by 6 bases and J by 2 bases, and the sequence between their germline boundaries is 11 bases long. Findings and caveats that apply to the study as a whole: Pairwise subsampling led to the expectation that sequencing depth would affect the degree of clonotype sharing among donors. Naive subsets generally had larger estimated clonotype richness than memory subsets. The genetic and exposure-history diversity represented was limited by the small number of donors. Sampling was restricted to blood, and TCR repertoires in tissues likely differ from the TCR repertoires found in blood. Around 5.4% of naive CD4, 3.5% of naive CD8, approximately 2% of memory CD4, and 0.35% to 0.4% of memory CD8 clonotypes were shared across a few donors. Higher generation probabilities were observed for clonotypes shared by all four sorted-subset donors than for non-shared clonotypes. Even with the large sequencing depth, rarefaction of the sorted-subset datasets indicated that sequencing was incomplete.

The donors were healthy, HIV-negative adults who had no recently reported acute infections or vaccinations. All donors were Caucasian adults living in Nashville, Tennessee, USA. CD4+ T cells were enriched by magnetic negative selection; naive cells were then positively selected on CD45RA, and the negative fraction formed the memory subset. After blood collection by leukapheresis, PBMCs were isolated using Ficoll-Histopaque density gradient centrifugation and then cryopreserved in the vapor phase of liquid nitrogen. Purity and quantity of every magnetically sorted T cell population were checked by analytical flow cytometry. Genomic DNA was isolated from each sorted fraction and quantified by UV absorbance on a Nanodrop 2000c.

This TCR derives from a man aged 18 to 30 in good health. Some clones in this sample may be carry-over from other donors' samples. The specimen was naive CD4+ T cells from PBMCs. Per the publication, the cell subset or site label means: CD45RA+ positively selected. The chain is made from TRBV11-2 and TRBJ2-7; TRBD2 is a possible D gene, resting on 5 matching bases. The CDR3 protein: CASSQLVPYEQYF. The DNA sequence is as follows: TGTGCCAGCAGTCAACTAGTACCCTACGAGCAGTACTTC.